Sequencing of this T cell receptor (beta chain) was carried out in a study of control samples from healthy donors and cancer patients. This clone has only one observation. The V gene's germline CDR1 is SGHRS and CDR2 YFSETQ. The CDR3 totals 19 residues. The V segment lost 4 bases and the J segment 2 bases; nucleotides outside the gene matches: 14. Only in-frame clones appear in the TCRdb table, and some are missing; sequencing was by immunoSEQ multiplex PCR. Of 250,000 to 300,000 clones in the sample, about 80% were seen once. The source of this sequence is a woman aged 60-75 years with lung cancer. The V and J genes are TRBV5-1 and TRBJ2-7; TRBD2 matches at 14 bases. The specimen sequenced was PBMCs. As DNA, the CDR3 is TGCGCCAGCAGCCCACCAACCGGGACTAGCGGGAGTTTGCCCTACGAGCAGTACTTC. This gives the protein CASSPPTGTSGSLPYEQYF.